The 22 T cell receptor beta chains listed next were all sequenced from one sample in a study of blood T cell repertoires in COVID-19. Here immunoSEQ multiplex PCR was the method, and the copy in TCRdb shows in-frame clones only, minus some. The data contain 150,000 to 170,000 clones, roughly 84% of them singletons. The specimen sequenced was peripheral blood. The receptors were sampled from a man in his 60s with COVID-19, enrolled during active disease.

The chain has TRBV11-2 and TRBJ1-6, with D unclear. Germline loops: CDR1 SGHAT, CDR2 FQNNGV. The CDR3 length is 14 residues. V shed 1 base and J shed 6 bases, with 7 bases lying between them. The CDR3 DNA reads TGTGCCAGCAGCTTAGGAGGGTTTAATTCACCCCTCCACTTT. This codes for CASSLGGFNSPLHF.

This clone was seen only a few times. The rearrangement uses TRBV7-2 and TRBJ1-4; D uncertain. The CDR3 sequence is 13 residues long. In germline, CDR1 is SGHTA, CDR2 FQGNSA. V was trimmed by 3 bases and J by 14 bases, leaving 16 bases between them. CDR3 sequence: CASSFGGGNHLFF. CDR3 sequence (DNA): TGTGCCAGCAGCTTTGGAGGAGGGAACCACCTGTTTTTT.

The rearrangement links TRBV19 to TRBJ1-2; 11 positions agree with TRBD1. The trim removed 3 bases at V and 8 bases at J, leaving 5 bases unmatched. Germline CDR1 LNHDA, CDR2 SQIVND (reference sequence). The CDR3 sequence is 14 residues long. CDR3 DNA: TGTGCCAGTAGTATTTCGGGACAGGGGGACGGCTACACCTTC. Its translation: CASSISGQGDGYTF.

This clone was recorded once. The chain carries TRBV2 and TRBJ1-2; tentative D call: TRBD1 (5 bases). This CDR3 region has 14 residues. The V gene's germline CDR1 is SNHLY and CDR2 FYNNEI. The V end lost 4 bases, the J end lost 6 bases, and 15 bases lay between the germline ends. CDR3: CASSVVQGSDGYTF. The CDR3 DNA follows: TGTGCCAGCAGTGTGGTTCAGGGATCGGATGGCTACACCTTC. Using reference TRBV2 and TRBJ1-2 for the parts outside the CDR3, the full variable domain is EPEVTQTPSHQVTQMGQEVILRCVPISNHLYFYWYRQILGQKVEFLVSFYNNEISEKSEIFDDQFSVERPDGSNFTLKIRSTKLEDSAMYFCASSVVQGSDGYTFGSGTRLTVV.

This rearrangement joins TRBV24-1 to TRBJ2-3; D unresolved. CDR3 size: 16 residues. Germline V lookup: CDR1 KGHDR, CDR2 SFDVKD. Deletions cut 1 base from V and 0 bases from J, with 10 bases between. CDR3 region: CATSDFARGSTDTQYF. The CDR3 nucleotides are TGTGCCACCAGTGATTTTGCGCGCGGTAGCACAGATACGCAGTATTTT.

This rearrangement joins TRBV6-6 to TRBJ2-3; D is unclear. This CDR3 is 16 amino acids long. Trimming stripped 2 bases from V and 0 bases from J, with 12 bases between. Per germline, CDR1 MNHNY and CDR2 SVGAGI (reference sequence). The DNA of the CDR3 is TGTGCCAGCAGTTACCAGGCAGGTTCTAGCACAGATACGCAGTATTTT. This gives the protein CASSYQAGSSTDTQYF.

The chain is built from TRBV18 and TRBJ2-7; D may be TRBD2 (7 bases). CDR1 and CDR2 (germline): KGHSH, LQKENI. The CDR3 sequence is 15 residues long. Trimming left V 0 bases short and J 1 base short, with 10 bases between. The DNA for the CDR3 is TGTGCCAGCTCACCACCCGGGGGGCGATCCTACGAGCAGTACTTC. It is translated as CASSPPGGRSYEQYF. Drawing the rest from reference TRBV18 and TRBJ2-7, the complete variable domain is NAGVMQNPRHLVRRRGQEARLRCSPMKGHSHVYWYRQLPEEGLKFMVYLQKENIIDESGMPKERFSAEFPKEGPSILRIQQVVRGDSAAYFCASSPPGGRSYEQYFGPGTRLTVT.

This chain links TRBV18 with TRBJ1-4; D unresolved. V was pared by 0 bases and J by 6 bases, with 11 bases between. The CDR3 consists of 15 residues. Germline loops: CDR1 KGHSH, CDR2 LQKENI. CDR3 loop: CASSPPRPTDEKLFF. The DNA of the CDR3 is TGTGCCAGCTCACCACCGCGGCCGACCGATGAAAAACTGTTTTTT. Based on the CDR3 plus reference TRBV18 and TRBJ1-4, the full variable domain is NAGVMQNPRHLVRRRGQEARLRCSPMKGHSHVYWYRQLPEEGLKFMVYLQKENIIDESGMPKERFSAEFPKEGPSILRIQQVVRGDSAAYFCASSPPRPTDEKLFFGSGTQLSVL.

DNA of the CDR3: TGTGCCAGCAGGCCTCCGGGGTTTAACTATGGCTACACCTTC. Translating gives CASRPPGFNYGYTF. The rearrangement joins TRBV7-2 to TRBJ1-2; D uncertain. Germline CDR1 is SGHTA and CDR2 is FQGNSA. This CDR3 has 14 residues. V gave up 6 bases and J gave up 1 base, with 12 bases separating them.

The chain links TRBV7-9 to TRBJ1-2; D call uncertain. Looked up from germline, CDR1 is SEHNR and CDR2 is FQNEAQ (reference sequence). There are 17 residues in the CDR3. V shed 1 base and J shed 2 bases, with 17 bases lying between them. The CDR3 coding sequence is TGTGCCAGCAGCTTAGGAGGAGGGCACGAGTTCAACTATGGCTACACCTTC. Its protein product is CASSLGGGHEFNYGYTF.

V gene TRBV14 combines with J gene TRBJ1-5; D unclear. V was clipped by 1 base and J by 5 bases, with 6 bases between them. The CDR3 is 13 amino acids. Germline V gives CDR1 SGHDN, CDR2 FVKESK. The CDR3 DNA reads as TGTGCCAGCAGCCAAGGGAGCCATCAGCCCCAGCATTTT. It translates to CASSQGSHQPQHF.

The V call is TRBV24-1, the J call TRBJ1-5, with D possibly TRBD1 on 6 matching bases. The CDR3 extends over 13 amino acids. Germline CDR1 KGHDR, CDR2 SFDVKD. V was trimmed by 5 bases and J by 6 bases, leaving 10 bases between them. CDR3 nucleotides: TGTGCCACCAGTGGCTTACAGGGTCAGCCCCAGCATTTT. Its translation is CATSGLQGQPQHF.

V and J are TRBV19 and TRBJ1-3; 7 bases line up with TRBD1. Germline assignment: CDR1 LNHDA and CDR2 SQIVND (reference sequence). V lost 7 bases and J lost 2; bases outside the gene matches: 29. The CDR3 contains 22 residues. CDR3 in amino acids: CASKHTQVYSGPTGEAGNTIYF. The CDR3 DNA reads TGTGCCAGTAAACATACCCAGGTATATTCAGGACCCACAGGGGAGGCTGGAAACACCATATATTTT.

This clone was observed a few times. The same CDR3 is also encoded by other DNA sequences in this sample. This sequence joins TRBV6-5 and TRBJ2-5; 8 bases line up with TRBD1. The germline CDR1 and CDR2 sequences are MNHEY and SVGAGI. The CDR3 is made up of 14 amino acids. V lost 6 bases, J lost 4 bases, and 7 bases stayed unmatched. CDR3 sequence reads: CASRTGQGGETQYF. The CDR3 DNA reads TGTGCCAGCAGAACAGGACAGGGAGGAGAGACCCAGTACTTC.

The chain has TRBV9 and TRBJ1-3; 7 positions match TRBD1. The CDR3 loop spans 17 amino acids. Germline CDR1 is SGDLS and CDR2 is YYNGEE. J was trimmed by 0 bases and V by 0 bases; bases with no gene match: 6. CDR3 residues: CASSVDAGQSSGNTIYF. CDR3 DNA: TGTGCCAGCAGCGTAGACGCGGGACAGTCCTCTGGAAACACCATATATTTT. Supplemented by reference TRBV9 and TRBJ1-3, the full variable domain reads DSGVTQTPKHLITATGQRVTLRCSPRSGDLSVYWYQQSLDQGLQFLIQYYNGEERAKGNILERFSAQQFPDLHSELNLSSLELGDSALYFCASSVDAGQSSGNTIYFGEGSWLTVV.

V gene TRBV2 combines with J gene TRBJ2-2, with D perhaps matching TRBD2 (7 bases). The germline V gene has CDR1 SNHLY and CDR2 FYNNEI. Trimming stripped 7 bases from V and 5 bases from J, with 20 bases between. CDR3 size: 16 residues. The DNA of the CDR3 is TGTGCCAGCACCCTCAGTGCGGGGGCGCGGACCGGGGAGCTGTTTTTT. As protein: CASTLSAGARTGELFF.

The chain recombines TRBV11-2 with TRBJ2-2; D remains ambiguous. Germline V CDR1 and CDR2: SGHAT, FQNNGV. This CDR3 region has 17 residues. The V and J ends lost 3 bases and 0 bases respectively, with 14 bases between them. CDR3 sequence (DNA): TGTGCCAGCAGCTTCCGCGTGGCAGGCCCGAACACCGGGGAGCTGTTTTTT. Its translation: CASSFRVAGPNTGELFF.

CDR3 nucleotides: TGTGCCAGTACCAACCGGGACGGGACTTACAATGAGCAGTTCTTC. This gives the protein CASTNRDGTYNEQFF. The chain combines TRBV19 with TRBJ2-1; D perhaps matches TRBD2 (6 bases). The ends were cut back, 7 bases at V and 4 bases at J, with 17 bases in the middle. Germline CDR1 and CDR2: LNHDA and SQIVND (reference sequence). The CDR3 runs to 15 residues. Full variable domain (remainder filled in from reference TRBV19 and TRBJ2-1): DGGITQSPKYLFRKEGQNVTLSCEQNLNHDAMYWYRQDPGQGLRLIYYSQIVNDFQKGDIAEGYSVSREKKESFPLTVTSAQKNPTAFYLCASTNRDGTYNEQFFGPGTRLTVL.

The chain is built from TRBV27 and TRBJ1-1; D is unclear. This CDR3 comprises 13 residues. Germline CDR1 is MNHEY and CDR2 is SMNVEV (reference sequence). Trimming pared 7 bases from V and 1 base from J, leaving 10 bases between. CDR3 coding DNA: TGTGCCAGCAAGAGGGCGCCGAACACTGAAGCTTTCTTT. Residues: CASKRAPNTEAFF.

The genes are TRBV7-9 and TRBJ1-2, with D unresolved. Per the germline V gene, CDR1 is SEHNR and CDR2 is FQNEAQ (reference sequence). CDR3 size: 15 residues. Trimming removed 1 base from V and 4 bases from J, with 13 bases in between. CDR3 loop: CASSLDTIFAYGYTF. The CDR3 DNA sequence: TGTGCCAGCAGCTTAGACACGATATTCGCCTATGGCTACACCTTC.

This clone is medium-sized within its sample. The chain recombines TRBV19 with TRBJ1-6, with 7 bases fitting TRBD1. CDR1 is LNHDA and CDR2 is SQIVND in the germline V gene (reference sequence). V gave up 6 bases and J gave up 14 bases; unmatched junction bases: 7. The CDR3 covers 12 residues. CDR3 coding DNA: TGTGCCAGTAGAGGACAGGTCGAGACCCTCCACTTT. This encodes CASRGQVETLHF.

The chain has TRBV9 and TRBJ2-5; D perhaps matches TRBD2 (6 bases). This CDR3 is built from 14 residues. The germline V and J ends were trimmed by 4 bases and 5 bases, with 15 bases remaining between them. CDR1 and CDR2 (germline): SGDLS, YYNGEE. The CDR3 coding sequence is TGTGCCAGCAGCACGCAGGGTGGAGGGGAGACCCAGTACTTC. Translated: CASSTQGGGETQYF. The whole variable domain, remainder taken from reference TRBV9 and TRBJ2-5, is DSGVTQTPKHLITATGQRVTLRCSPRSGDLSVYWYQQSLDQGLQFLIQYYNGEERAKGNILERFSAQQFPDLHSELNLSSLELGDSALYFCASSTQGGGETQYFGPGTRLLVL.